The clone carrying this T cell receptor (beta chain) came up a few times. What it binds is not known. MiXCR, run by TCRdb on the RT-PCR reads, gives a single entry per CDR3 protein. This table has around 530,000 distinct CDR3 sequences, over 9.5% appearing once. This record belongs to a study of response to subunit inactivated influenza vaccine. Overall study results and limits: Authors suggested that a seasonal influenza vaccination recruits few new T cells each time.

The V gene end was trimmed by 6 bases and the J gene end by 2 bases; junction bases not matched to a gene: 7. The germline gives CDR1 MNHNS, CDR2 SASEGT. The length of the CDR3 is 15 residues. The source was PBMCs from blood, collected on the day of vaccination. The TCR originated in a man aged 50 to 60 who received an inactivated influenza vaccine. The chain couples TRBV6-1 to TRBJ2-7; 10 nucleotides match TRBD1. CDR3 loop: CASSLGQGQTYEQYF. CDR3 in DNA: TGTGCCAGCAGCCTGGGACAGGGGCAGACCTACGAGCAGTACTTC.